This T cell receptor (beta chain) emerged from a study of cytomegalovirus exposure and HLA in healthy donors. Germline loops: CDR1 MNHEY, CDR2 SMNVEV (reference sequence). This CDR3 is 15 amino acids long. Trimming removed 0 bases from V and 2 bases from J, with 11 bases in between. As regards this clone: Its target is unknown.

Study findings and constraints: According to an earlier analysis, most TCR beta V segments yielded productive rearrangements about 87% or about 30% of the time. A later analysis reportedly found that, within productive TCRs, an Asian-associated ancestry cluster had fewer N-insertions than the mean observed across the roughly 670 donors.

The primer mix had 60 Vbeta and 13 Jbeta primers. Sequencing used immunoSEQ multiplex PCR; TCRdb keeps in-frame clones, though not all of them. The sample includes 90,000 to 130,000 clones, roughly four fifths of them seen just once. The sequencing input was PBMCs. The rearrangement joins TRBV27 to TRBJ2-7; the D gene is possibly TRBD2 (5 bases). This TCR came from a woman aged 30 to 39 in good health and CMV-seronegative. The CDR3 region is CASSLSREGPYEQYF. The CDR3 region has the DNA TGTGCCAGCAGTTTATCACGGGAAGGACCCTACGAGCAGTACTTC.